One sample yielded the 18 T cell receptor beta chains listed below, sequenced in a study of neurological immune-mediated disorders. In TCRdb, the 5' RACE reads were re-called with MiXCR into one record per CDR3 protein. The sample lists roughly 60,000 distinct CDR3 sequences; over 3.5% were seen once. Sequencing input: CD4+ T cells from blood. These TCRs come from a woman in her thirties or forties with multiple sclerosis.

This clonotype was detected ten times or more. This CDR3 is CASSLQGRNIQYF. CDR3 in DNA: TGTGCCAGCAGTTTACAGGGCAGGAACATTCAGTACTTC. The chain links TRBV12-3 or TRBV12-4 to TRBJ2-4; tentatively, D is TRBD1 (5 bases). The CDR3 extends over 13 amino acids. The V gene lost 2 bases and the J gene lost 7 bases, with 9 bases spanning the gap.

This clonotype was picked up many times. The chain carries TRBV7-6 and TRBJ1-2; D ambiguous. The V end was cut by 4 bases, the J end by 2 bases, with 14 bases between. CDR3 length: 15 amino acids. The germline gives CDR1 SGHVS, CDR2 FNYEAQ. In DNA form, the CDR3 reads TGTGCCAGCAGCTCCGGTAGAGGGCTCAACTATGGCTACACCTTC. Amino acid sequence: CASSSGRGLNYGYTF. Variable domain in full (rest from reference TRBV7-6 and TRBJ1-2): GAGVSQSPRYKVTKRGQDVALRCDPISGHVSLYWYRQALGQGPEFLTYFNYEAQQDKSGLPNDRFSAERPEGSISTLTIQRTEQRDSAMYRCASSSGRGLNYGYTFGSGTRLTVV.

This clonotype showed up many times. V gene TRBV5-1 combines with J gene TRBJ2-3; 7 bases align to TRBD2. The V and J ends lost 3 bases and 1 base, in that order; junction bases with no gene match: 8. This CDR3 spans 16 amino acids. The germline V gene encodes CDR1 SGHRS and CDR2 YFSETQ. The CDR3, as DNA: TGCGCCAGCAGCTCCCCGGGAGGTCAGCGCACAGATACGCAGTATTTT. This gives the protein CASSSPGGQRTDTQYF.

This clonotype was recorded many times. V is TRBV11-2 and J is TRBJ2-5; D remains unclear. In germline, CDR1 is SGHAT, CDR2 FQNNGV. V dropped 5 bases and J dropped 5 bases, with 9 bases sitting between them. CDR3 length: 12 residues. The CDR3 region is CASSRVRETQYF. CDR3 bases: TGTGCCAGCAGCCGGGTGAGGGAGACCCAGTACTTC.

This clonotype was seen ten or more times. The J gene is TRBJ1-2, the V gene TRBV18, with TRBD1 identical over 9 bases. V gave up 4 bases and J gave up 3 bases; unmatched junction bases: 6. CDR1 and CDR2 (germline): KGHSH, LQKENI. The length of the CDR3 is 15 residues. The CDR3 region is CASSQRDRAYYGYTF. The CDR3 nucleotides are TGTGCCAGCTCACAGCGGGACAGGGCATACTATGGCTACACCTTC.

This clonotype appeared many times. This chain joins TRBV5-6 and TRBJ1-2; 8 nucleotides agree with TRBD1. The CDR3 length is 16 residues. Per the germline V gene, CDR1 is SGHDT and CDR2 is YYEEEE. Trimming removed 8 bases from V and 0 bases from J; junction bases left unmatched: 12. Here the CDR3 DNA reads TGTGCCAGTCGGCGGTGGACAGGGCCCTCTAACTATGGCTACACCTTC. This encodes CASRRWTGPSNYGYTF. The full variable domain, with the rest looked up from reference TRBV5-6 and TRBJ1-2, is DAGVTQSPTHLIKTRGQQVTLRCSPKSGHDTVSWYQQALGQGPQFIFQYYEEEERQRGNFPDRFSGHQFPNYSSELNVNALLLGDSALYLCASRRWTGPSNYGYTFGSGTRLTVV.

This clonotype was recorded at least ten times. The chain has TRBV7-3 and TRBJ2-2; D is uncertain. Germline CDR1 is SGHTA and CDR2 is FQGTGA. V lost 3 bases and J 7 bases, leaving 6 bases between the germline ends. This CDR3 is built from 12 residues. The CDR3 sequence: CASSFGSGELFF. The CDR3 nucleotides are TGTGCCAGCAGCTTCGGTAGCGGGGAGCTGTTTTTT.

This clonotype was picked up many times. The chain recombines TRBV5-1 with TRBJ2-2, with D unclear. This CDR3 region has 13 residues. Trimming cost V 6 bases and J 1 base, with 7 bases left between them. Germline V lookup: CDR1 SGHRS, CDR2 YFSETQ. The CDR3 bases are TGCGCCAGCAACGCAGGGAACACCGGGGAGCTGTTTTTT. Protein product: CASNAGNTGELFF.

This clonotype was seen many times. The CDR3 is CASSVGGVLKLNYGYTF. CDR3 DNA sequence: TGCGCCAGCTCCGTAGGGGGGGTACTCAAGTTGAACTATGGCTACACCTTC. The rearrangement uses TRBV5-1 and TRBJ1-2; TRBD1 might be the D (6 bases). V was shortened by 7 bases and J by 2 bases, with 24 bases between the two germline ends. Germline-derived CDR1 and CDR2 are SGHRS and YFSETQ. The CDR3 totals 17 residues. The variable domain in full, with the rest retrieved from reference TRBV5-1 and TRBJ1-2, is KAGVTQTPRYLIKTRGQQVTLSCSPISGHRSVSWYQQTPGQGLQFLFEYFSETQRNKGNFPGRFSGRQFSNSRSEMNVSTLELGDSALYLCASSVGGVLKLNYGYTFGSGTRLTVV.

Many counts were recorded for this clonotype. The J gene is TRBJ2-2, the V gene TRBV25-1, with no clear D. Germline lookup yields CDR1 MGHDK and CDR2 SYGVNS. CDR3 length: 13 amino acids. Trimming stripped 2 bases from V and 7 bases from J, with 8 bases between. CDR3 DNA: TGTGCCAGCAGTGAAGAATACGGCGGGGAGCTGTTTTTT. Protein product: CASSEEYGGELFF.

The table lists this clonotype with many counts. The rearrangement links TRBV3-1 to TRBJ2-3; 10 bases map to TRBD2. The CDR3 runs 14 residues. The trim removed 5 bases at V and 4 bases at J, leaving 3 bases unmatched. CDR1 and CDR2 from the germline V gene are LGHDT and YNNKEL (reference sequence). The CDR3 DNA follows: TGTGCCAGCAGCACCCTAGCGGGGGCAGATACGCAGTATTTT. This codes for CASSTLAGADTQYF.

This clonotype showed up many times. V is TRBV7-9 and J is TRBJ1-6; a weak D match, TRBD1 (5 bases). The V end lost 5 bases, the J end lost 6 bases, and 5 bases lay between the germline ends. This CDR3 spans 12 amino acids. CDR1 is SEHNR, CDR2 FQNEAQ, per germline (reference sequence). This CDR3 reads CASSDSNSPLHF. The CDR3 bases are TGTGCCAGCAGCGACAGTAATTCACCCCTCCACTTT.

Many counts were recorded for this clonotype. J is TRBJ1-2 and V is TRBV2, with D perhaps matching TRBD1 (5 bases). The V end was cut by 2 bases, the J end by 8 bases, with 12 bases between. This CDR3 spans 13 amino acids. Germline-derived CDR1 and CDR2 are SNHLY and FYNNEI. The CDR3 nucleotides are TGTGCCAGCAGTGAAAGGGGCAGGGCAGGCTACACCTTC. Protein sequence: CASSERGRAGYTF.

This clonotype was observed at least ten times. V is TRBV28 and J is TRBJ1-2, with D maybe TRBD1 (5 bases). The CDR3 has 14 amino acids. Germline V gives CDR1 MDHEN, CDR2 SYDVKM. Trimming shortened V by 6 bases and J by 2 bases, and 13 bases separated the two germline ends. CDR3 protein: CASREGEPNYGYTF. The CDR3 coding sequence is TGTGCCAGCAGGGAAGGGGAACCGAACTATGGCTACACCTTC.

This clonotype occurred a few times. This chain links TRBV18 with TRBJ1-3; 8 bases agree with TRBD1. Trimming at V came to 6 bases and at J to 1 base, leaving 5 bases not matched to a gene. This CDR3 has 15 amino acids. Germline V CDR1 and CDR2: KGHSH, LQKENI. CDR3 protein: CASSGQGASGNTIYF. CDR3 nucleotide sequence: TGTGCCAGCTCTGGCCAGGGGGCTTCTGGAAACACCATATATTTT.

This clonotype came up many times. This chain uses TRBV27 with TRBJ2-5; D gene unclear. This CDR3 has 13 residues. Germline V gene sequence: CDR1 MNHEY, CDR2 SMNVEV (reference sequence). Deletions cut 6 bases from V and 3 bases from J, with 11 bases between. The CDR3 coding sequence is TGTGCCAGCAGCTCCCCTCTAAAAGAGACCCAGTACTTC. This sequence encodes CASSSPLKETQYF.

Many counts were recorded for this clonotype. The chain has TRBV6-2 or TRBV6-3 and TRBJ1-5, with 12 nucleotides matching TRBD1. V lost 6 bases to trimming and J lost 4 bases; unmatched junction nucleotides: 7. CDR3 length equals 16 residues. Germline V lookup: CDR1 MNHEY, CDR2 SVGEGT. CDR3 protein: CASRAGQGAPNQPQHF. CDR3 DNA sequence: TGTGCCAGCAGGGCGGGACAGGGGGCACCAAATCAGCCCCAGCATTTT.

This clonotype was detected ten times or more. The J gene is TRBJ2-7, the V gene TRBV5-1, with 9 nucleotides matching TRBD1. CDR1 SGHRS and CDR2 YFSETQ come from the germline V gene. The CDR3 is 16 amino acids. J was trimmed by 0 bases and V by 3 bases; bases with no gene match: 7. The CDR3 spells CASSWRDRVISYEQYF. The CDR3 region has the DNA TGCGCCAGCAGCTGGAGGGACAGGGTGATCTCCTACGAGCAGTACTTC.